What follows is one TCR beta chain and its context. Its antigen is still unknown. No much larger clonotype is one base removed from it; base qualities were not supplied. From a lookup of the germline V gene, CDR1 and CDR2 are MDHEN and SYDVKM. The CDR3 holds 14 amino acids from the cysteine to the phenylalanine. Only CDR3 DNA remains: 42 bases, in frame from the first base. The junction shows trimming of 5 bases on V and 2 bases on J, plus 12 bases between the germline ends. This sample's treatment or condition label indicates: around 19 received Ad26.COV2.S at low or high dose, single or two shots; roughly five received placebo; per-sample allocation not given. Repertoires of vaccine and placebo recipients were sequenced from samples taken on day 63 after the first injection. In Cohort 1b, 20 to 25 adults aged 18-55 years were enrolled at a single site in Boston, USA, between 29 July and 7 August 2020. Ad26.COV2.S was a replication-incompetent adenovirus type 26 vector that expressed a prefusion-stabilized SARS-CoV-2 spike protein derived from the original Wuhan strain.

The immunoSEQ Assay was used to sequence TCRbeta CDR3 regions. After extraction, genomic DNA underwent amplification by bias-controlled multiplex PCR, followed by high-throughput sequencing. For the original study's pipeline: To quantify the absolute abundance of each unique TCRbeta CDR3 region, sequences were collapsed and filtered. Usable DNA was measured by amplifying reference genes present in all nucleated cells, and TCRbeta template counts were normalized to that usable DNA to estimate T cell fraction. Repertoire TCRs were annotated as SARS-CoV-2-specific when V gene, CDR3 amino acid sequence and J gene were exactly matched to a known reactive TCR set. The reference SARS-CoV-2 TCR set came from MIRA and was filtered for enrichment in COVID-19-positive ImmuneCODE repertoires, removing public or cross-reactive TCRs. Using the MIRA antigens, annotated TCRs were further analysed by specific ORF or by position within an ORF. Depth was the summed frequency of annotated unique rearrangements, while breadth was defined as annotated unique rearrangements over total unique productive rearrangements. TCR breadth was compared between groups using two-sided Wilcoxon rank-sum tests. Here the immuneACCESS table is served through TCRdb, limited to in-frame sequences with V and J called. Missing clones are a known gap in these copies; in checked studies unresolved V genes cover under half, and the rest lacks a known reason. V and J calls and clone size are given by that table; D and trimming were obtained from the DNA. The sample table records hundreds of thousands of clones; 89% of these occur just once. Around 2.6% of the sample lies in the top ten.

This entry is derived from a study of Ad26.COV2.S vaccination and SARS-CoV-2 variants (dated by TCRdb to the early 2020s). Some background on the complete study: Vaccine-arm donors were drawn from COV1001, a multicentre, randomized, double-blind, placebo-controlled phase I-IIa trial of Ad26.COV2.S in healthy adults. Dosing of Ad26.COV2.S was intramuscular, at either 5x10^10 or 1x10^11 viral particles, delivered as one shot or as two shots spaced 56 days apart. The specificity and breadth of SARS-CoV-2-reactive T cell receptors after Ad26.COV2.S vaccination were assessed by TCRbeta repertoire sequencing. A total of approximately 32 samples were included in the TCR-sequenced set, comprising roughly 19 Ad26.COV2.S vaccine recipients, 5 placebo recipients and 8 SARS-CoV-2 convalescent individuals. Trial participants were randomized into five groups of five, in which low-dose or high-dose Ad26.COV2.S was given once or twice, or placebo was given on both occasions. Investigators remained blinded to trial group allocation during experiments and outcome assessment. The paper as a whole reports these results and caveats: Comparable non-spike TCR breadth was observed between vaccine and placebo recipients, consistent with only spike being contained in the vaccine. The authors noted that the TCR breadth and depth analyses may have underestimated total T cell responses. Ad26.COV2.S recipients had higher spike-specific TCR breadth than placebo recipients (P = 0.0014). Comparing responses between vaccine doses or regimens was not something the study was powered to do. Substantial breadth of spike-specific CD8+ and CD4+ T cell responses was reported after vaccination.

The chain links TRBV28 with TRBJ2-5; 6 matching bases give a weak D call of TRBD1. The clonotype was recovered from a person between 18 and 59 years old who received the Ad26.COV2.S COVID-19 vaccine or a placebo. The source material was peripheral blood, sampled in a trial of Ad26.COV2.S vaccine versus placebo. At the DNA level, the sequence is TGTGCCAGCAGTAAAGACAGGATACAAGAGACCCAGTACTTC. Its translation reads: CASSKDRIQETQYF.